This T cell receptor beta chain was profiled in a study of CD4 and CD8 cells across lung adenocarcinoma regions. Localized lung adenocarcinoma, a non-small cell lung cancer, affected the donors. TCRdb re-analysed the PCR reads in MiXCR, keeping a single row per CDR3 protein. Of 5,500 to 6,500 distinct CDR3 sequences in the sample, about half were seen once. Germline V gene sequence: CDR1 MNHNS, CDR2 SASEGT. The CDR3 has 16 residues. J lost 2 bases, V lost 6 bases, and 10 bases had no gene match. The material sequenced was CD8+ T cells from the margin of a lung tumor. The clonotype was recovered from a male donor with lung adenocarcinoma. The CD4 and CD8 labels of this study may be unreliable. This sequence joins TRBV6-1 and TRBJ2-3; 8 nucleotides align to TRBD2. The CDR3 spells CASRGRGGRDTDTQYF. DNA for the CDR3: TGTGCCAGCAGGGGTCGCGGGGGGCGTGACACAGATACGCAGTATTTT.